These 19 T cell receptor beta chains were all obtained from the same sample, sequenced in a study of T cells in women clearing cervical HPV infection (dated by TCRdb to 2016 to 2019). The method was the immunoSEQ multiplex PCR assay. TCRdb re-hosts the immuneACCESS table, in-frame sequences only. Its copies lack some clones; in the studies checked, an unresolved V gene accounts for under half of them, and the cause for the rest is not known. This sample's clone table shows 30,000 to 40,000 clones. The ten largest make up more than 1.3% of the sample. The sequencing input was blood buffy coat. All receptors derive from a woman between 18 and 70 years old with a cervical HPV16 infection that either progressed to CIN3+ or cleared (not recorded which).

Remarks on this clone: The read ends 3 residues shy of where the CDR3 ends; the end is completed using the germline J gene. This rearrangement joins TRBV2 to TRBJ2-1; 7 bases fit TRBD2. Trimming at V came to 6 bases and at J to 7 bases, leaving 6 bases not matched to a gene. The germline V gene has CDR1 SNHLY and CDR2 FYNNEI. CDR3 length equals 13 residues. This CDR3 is CASRERLANEQFF. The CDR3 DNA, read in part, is TGTGCCAGCAGGGAACGACTAGCTAATGAG.

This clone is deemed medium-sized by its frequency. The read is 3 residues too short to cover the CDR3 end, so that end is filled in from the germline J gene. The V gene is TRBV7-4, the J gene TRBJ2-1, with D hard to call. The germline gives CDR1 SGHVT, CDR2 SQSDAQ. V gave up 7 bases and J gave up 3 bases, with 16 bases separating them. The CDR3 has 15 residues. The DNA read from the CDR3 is TGTGCCAGCACCTTCCAGAGGCCTAGCTACAATGAG. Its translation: CASTFQRPSYNE. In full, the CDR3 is CASTFQRPSYNEQFF. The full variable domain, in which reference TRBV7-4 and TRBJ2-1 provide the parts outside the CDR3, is GAGVSQSPRYKVAKRGRDVALRCDSISGHVTLYWYRQTLGQGSEVLTYSQSDAQRDKSGRPSGRFSAERPERSVSTLKIQRTEQGDSAVYLCASTFQRPSYNEQFFGPGTRLTVL.

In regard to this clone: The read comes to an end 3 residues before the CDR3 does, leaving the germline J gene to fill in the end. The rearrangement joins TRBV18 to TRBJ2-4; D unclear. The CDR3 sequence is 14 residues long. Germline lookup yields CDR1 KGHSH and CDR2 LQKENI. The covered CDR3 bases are TGTGCCAGCTCACAATATCGACACCGCTATGGT. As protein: CASSQYRHRYG. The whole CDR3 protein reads CASSQYRHRYGQYF. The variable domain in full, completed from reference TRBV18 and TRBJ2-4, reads NAGVMQNPRHLVRRRGQEARLRCSPMKGHSHVYWYRQLPEEGLKFMVYLQKENIIDESGMPKERFSAEFPKEGPSILRIQQVVRGDSAAYFCASSQYRHRYGQYFGAGTRLSVL.

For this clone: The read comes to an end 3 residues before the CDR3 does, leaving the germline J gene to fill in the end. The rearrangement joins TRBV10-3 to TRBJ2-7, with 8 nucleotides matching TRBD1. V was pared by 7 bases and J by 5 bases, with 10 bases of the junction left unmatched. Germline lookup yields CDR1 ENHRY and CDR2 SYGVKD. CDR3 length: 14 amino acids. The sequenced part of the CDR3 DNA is TGTGCCATCATGGGGACAGGAAGCAGCAACGAG. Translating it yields CAIMGTGSSNE. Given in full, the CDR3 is CAIMGTGSSNEQYF.

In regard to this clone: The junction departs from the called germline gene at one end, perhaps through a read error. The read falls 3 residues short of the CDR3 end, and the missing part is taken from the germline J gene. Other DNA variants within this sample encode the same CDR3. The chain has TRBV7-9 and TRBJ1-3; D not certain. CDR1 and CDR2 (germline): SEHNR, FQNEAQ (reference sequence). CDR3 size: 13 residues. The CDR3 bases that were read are TGTGCCAGCAACCCTGCGGGAGGAAACACT. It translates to CASNPAGGNT. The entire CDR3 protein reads CASNPAGGNTIYF.

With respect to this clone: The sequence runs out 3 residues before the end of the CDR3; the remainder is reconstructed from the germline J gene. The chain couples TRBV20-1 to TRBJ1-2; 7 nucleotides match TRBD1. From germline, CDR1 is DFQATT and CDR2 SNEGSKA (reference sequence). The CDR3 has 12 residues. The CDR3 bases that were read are TGCAGTGCCGGCGAGGGGGCCAAAGGC. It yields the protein CSAGEGAKG. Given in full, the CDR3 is CSAGEGAKGYTF.

CDR3 amino acids: CASSFGTGYEKLFF. The CDR3 bases that were read are TGCGCCAGCAGCTTCGGGACAGGGTATGAAAAA. V gene TRBV5-1 combines with J gene TRBJ1-4, with 9 bases identical to TRBD1. Sequencing ends 3 residues short of the CDR3 end; the germline J gene provides the rest. Germline values: CDR1 SGHRS, CDR2 YFSETQ. The CDR3 covers 14 residues. V lost 2 bases to trimming and J lost 6 bases; unmatched junction nucleotides: 2.

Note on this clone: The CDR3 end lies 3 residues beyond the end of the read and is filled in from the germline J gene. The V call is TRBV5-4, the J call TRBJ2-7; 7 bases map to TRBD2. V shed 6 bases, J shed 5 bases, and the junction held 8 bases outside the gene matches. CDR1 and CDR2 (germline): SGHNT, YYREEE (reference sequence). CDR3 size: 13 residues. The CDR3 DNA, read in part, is TGTGCCAGCACCCGCGGGAGAGGGAACGAG. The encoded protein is CASTRGRGNE. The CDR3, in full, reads CASTRGRGNEQYF.

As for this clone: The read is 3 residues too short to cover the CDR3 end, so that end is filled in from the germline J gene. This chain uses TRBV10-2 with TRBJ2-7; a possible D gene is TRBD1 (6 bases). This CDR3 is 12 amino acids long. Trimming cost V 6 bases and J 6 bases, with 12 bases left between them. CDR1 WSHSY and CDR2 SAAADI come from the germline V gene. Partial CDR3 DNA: TGCGCCAGCAGACAGGGTCGAGGCGAG. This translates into CASRQGRGE. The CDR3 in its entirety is CASRQGRGEQYF.

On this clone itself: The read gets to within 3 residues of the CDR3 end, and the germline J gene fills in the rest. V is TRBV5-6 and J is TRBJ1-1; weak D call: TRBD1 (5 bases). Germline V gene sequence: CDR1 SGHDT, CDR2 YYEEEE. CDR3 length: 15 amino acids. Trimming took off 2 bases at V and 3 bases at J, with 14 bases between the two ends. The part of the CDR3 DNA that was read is TGTGCCAGCAGCTTCGTGGGAGACAGCTACACTGAA. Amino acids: CASSFVGDSYTE. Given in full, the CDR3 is CASSFVGDSYTEAFF.

CDR3 sequence: CALAGNGEQYF. The sequenced part of the CDR3 DNA is TGTGCCTTGGCGGGTAACGGCGAG. The chain is built from TRBV30 and TRBJ2-7, with D possibly being TRBD2 (5 bases). The CDR3 end is not reached by the read, which stops 3 residues before it; the germline J gene fills it in. Looked up from germline, CDR1 is GTSNPN and CDR2 is SVGIG (reference sequence). V was shortened by 7 bases and J by 6 bases, with 13 bases between the two germline ends. The CDR3 has 11 amino acids.

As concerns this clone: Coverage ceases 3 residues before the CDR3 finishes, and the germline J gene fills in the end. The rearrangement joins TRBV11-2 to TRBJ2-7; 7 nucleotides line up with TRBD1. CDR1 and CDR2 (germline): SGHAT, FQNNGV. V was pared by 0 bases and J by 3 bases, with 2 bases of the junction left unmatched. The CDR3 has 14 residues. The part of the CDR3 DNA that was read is TGTGCCAGCAGCTTAGAGGCAGGGGGCTACGAG. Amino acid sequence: CASSLEAGGYE. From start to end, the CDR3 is CASSLEAGGYEQYF. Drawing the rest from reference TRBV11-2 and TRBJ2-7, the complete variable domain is EAGVAQSPRYKIIEKRQSVAFWCNPISGHATLYWYQQILGQGPKLLIQFQNNGVVDDSQLPKDRFSAERLKGVDSTLKIQPAKLEDSAVYLCASSLEAGGYEQYFGPGTRLTVT.

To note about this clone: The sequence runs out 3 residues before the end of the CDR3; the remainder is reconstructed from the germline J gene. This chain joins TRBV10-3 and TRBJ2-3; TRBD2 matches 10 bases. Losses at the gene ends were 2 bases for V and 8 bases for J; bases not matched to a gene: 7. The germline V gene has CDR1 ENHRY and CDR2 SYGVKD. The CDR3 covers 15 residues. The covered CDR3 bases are TGTGCCATCAGTGAGACTAGCGGGAAAGGACCTACG. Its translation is CAISETSGKGPT. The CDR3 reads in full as CAISETSGKGPTQYF.

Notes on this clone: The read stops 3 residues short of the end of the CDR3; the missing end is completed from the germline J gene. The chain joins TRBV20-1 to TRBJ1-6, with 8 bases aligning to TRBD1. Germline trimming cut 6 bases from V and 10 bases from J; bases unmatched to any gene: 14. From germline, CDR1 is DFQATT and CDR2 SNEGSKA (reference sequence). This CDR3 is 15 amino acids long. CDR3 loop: CSAPATGGTGSPLHF. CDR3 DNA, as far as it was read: TGCAGTGCCCCGGCCACAGGGGGTACGGGCTCACCC.

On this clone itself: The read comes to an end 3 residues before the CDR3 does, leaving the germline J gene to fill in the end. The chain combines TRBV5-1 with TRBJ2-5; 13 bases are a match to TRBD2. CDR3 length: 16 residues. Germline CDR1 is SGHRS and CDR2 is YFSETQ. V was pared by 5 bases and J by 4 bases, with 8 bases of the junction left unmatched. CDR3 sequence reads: CASRPGLAGDRETQYF. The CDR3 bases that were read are TGCGCCAGCAGGCCCGGACTAGCGGGAGATCGAGAGACC.

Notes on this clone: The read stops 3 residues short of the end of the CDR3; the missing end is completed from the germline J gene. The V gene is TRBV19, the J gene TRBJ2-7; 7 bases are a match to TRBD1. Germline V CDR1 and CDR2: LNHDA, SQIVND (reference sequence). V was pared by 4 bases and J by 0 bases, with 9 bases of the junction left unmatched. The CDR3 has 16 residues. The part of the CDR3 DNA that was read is TGTGCCAGTAGTAACCCCGGGACAGTGCCCTCCTACGAG. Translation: CASSNPGTVPSYE. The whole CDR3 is CASSNPGTVPSYEQYF.

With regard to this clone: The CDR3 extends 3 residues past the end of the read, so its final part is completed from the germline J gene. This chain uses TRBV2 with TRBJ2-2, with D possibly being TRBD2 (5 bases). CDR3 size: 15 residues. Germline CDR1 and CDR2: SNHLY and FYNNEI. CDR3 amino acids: CASSVQRILSEKLFF. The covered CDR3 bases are TGTGCCAGCAGTGTCCAGCGGATCCTGAGCGAAAAG.

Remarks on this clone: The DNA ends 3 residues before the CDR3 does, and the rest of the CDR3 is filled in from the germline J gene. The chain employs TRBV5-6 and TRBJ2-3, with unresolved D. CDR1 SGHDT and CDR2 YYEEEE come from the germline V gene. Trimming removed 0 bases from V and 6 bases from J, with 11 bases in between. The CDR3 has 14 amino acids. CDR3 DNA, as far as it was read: TGTGCCAGCAGCTTGGCCGGTTTCGGGGATACG. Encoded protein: CASSLAGFGDT. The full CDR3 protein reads CASSLAGFGDTQYF.

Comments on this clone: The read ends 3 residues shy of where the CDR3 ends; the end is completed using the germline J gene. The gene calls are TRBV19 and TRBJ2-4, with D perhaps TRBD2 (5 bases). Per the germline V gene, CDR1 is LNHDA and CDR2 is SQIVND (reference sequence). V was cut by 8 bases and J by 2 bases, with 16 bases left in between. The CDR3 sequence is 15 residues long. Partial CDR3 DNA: TGTGCCAGTCTCCCTGCCGGGGAACCCAAAAACATT. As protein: CASLPAGEPKNI. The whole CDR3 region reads CASLPAGEPKNIQYF.